This T cell receptor beta chain originates from a study of T cell repertoires in cytomegalovirus infection. Background on the study: Evidence of both CMV infection and a matching HLA type came from public TCR beta signatures.

Only a few counts were recorded for this clonotype. Its antigen is unknown. The CDR3 covers 16 residues. The V end was cut by 6 bases, the J end by 2 bases, with 20 bases between. Per the germline V gene, CDR1 is SGHTA and CDR2 is FQGNSA. MiXCR was run by TCRdb on the reads, yielding one entry per CDR3 protein. The sample includes a few hundred thousand distinct CDR3 sequences, around a sixth of them seen just once. General study points: Ex vivo responses were dominated by HLA-C-restricted CMV-specific TCR beta clonotypes.

Sequencing used PBMCs. The TCR comes from a human donor in good health (CMV status not recorded). Some clones in this sample may be carry-over from other donors' samples. The chain employs TRBV7-2 and TRBJ2-7; a weak D match, TRBD2 (6 bases). The CDR3 loop is CASSLGGGNGAYEQYF. Written as DNA, the CDR3 is TGTGCCAGCAGTCTAGGTGGGGGGAACGGGGCCTACGAGCAGTACTTC.